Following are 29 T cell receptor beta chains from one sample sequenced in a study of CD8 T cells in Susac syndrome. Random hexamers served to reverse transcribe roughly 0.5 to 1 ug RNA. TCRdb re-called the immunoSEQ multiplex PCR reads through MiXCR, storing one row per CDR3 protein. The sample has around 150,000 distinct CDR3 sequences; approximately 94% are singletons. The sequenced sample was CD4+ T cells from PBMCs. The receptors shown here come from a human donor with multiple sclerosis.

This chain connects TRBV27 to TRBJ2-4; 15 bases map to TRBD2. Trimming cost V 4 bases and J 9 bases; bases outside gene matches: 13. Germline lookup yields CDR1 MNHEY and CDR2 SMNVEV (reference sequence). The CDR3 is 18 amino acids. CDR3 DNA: TGTGCCAGCAGTTCCCGGACTAGCGGGAGGGCCAGGATCGGCATTCAGTACTTC. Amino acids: CASSSRTSGRARIGIQYF.

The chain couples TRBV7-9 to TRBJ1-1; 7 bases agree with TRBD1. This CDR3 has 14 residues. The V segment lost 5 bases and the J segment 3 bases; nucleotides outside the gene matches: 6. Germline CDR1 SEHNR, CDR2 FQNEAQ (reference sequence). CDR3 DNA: TGTGCCAGCAGCGACAGGGAGGTGTACACTGAAGCTTTCTTT. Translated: CASSDREVYTEAFF.

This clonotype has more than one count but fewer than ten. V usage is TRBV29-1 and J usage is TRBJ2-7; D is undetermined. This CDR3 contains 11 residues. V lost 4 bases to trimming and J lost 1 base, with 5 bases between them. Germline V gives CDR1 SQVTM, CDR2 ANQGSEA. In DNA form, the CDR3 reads TGCAGCGTTGGTGAGTCCTACGAGCAGTACTTC. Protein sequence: CSVGESYEQYF.

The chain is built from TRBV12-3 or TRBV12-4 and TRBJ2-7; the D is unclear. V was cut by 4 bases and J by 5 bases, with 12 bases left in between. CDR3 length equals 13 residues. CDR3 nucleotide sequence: TGTGCCAGCAGTTCCCCCGGGCGCGACGAGCAGTACTTC. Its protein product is CASSSPGRDEQYF.

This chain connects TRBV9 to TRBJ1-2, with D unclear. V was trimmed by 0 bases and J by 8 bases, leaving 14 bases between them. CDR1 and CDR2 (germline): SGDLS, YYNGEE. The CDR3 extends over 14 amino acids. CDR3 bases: TGTGCCAGCAGCGTAGAGTTGTCAGCGGGCGGCTACACCTTC. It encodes CASSVELSAGGYTF.

For the CDR3, the DNA is TGTGCCTGGAGCGTGAACTACGAGCAGTACTTC. Its translation: CAWSVNYEQYF. The V call is TRBV30, the J call TRBJ2-7, with D hard to call. V lost 3 bases and J 3 bases, leaving 6 bases between the germline ends. There are 11 residues in the CDR3. Germline CDR1 reads GTSNPN; CDR2 reads SVGIG (reference sequence).

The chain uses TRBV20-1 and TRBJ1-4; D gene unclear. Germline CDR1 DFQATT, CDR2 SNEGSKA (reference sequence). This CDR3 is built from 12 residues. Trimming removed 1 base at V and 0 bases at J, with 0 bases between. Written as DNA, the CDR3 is TGCAGTGCTAGAGCAACTAATGAAAAACTGTTTTTT. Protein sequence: CSARATNEKLFF.

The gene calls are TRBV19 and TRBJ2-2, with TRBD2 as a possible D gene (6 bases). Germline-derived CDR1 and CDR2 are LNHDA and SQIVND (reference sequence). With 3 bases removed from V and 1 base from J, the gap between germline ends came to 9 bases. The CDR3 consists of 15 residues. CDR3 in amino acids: CASSMPGLNTGELFF. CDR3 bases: TGTGCCAGTAGTATGCCGGGACTGAACACCGGGGAGCTGTTTTTT.

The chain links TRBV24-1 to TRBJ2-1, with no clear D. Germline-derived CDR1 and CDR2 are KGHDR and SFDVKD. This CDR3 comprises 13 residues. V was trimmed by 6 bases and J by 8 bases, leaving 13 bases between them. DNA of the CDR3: TGTGCCACCAGTAGTTCCGGCCTTCATGAGCAGTTCTTC. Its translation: CATSSSGLHEQFF.

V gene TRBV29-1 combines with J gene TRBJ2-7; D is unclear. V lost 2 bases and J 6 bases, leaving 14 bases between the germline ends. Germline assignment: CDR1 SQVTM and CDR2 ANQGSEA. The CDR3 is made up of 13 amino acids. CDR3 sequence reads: CSVEFTRWSEQYF. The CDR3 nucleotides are TGCAGCGTTGAATTTACGCGGTGGAGCGAGCAGTACTTC.

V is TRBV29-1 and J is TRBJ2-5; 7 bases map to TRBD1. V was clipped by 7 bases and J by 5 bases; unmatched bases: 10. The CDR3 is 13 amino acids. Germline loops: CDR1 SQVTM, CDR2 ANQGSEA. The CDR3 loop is CSASRGSWETQYF. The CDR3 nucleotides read TGCAGCGCTAGCAGGGGGTCCTGGGAGACCCAGTACTTC. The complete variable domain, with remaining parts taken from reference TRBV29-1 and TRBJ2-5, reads SAVISQKPSRDICQRGTSLTIQCQVDSQVTMMFWYRQQPGQSLTLIATANQGSEATYESGFVIDKFPISRPNLTFSTLTVSNMSPEDSSIYLCSASRGSWETQYFGPGTRLLVL.

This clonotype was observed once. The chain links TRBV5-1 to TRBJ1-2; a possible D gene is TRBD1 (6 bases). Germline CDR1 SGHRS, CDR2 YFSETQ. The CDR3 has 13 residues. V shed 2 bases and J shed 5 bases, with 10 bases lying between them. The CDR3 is CASSFFQGYGYTF. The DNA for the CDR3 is TGCGCCAGCAGCTTCTTTCAGGGGTATGGCTACACCTTC.

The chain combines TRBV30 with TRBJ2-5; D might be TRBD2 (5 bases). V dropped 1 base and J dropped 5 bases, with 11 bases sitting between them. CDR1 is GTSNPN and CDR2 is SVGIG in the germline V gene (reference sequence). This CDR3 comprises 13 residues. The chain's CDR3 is CAWSAQIAETQYF. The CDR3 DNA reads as TGTGCCTGGAGTGCTCAAATAGCGGAGACCCAGTACTTC.

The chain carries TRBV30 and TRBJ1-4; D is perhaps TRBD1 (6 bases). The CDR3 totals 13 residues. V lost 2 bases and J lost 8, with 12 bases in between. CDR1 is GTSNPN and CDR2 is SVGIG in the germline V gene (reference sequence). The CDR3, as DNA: TGTGCCTGGAGTTCGGGGACATACGAAAAACTGTTTTTT. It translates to CAWSSGTYEKLFF.

As DNA, the CDR3 is TGCGCCAGCAGCTACGGTGACAGGGACGTCCGGGAGACCCAGTACTTC. Amino acid sequence: CASSYGDRDVRETQYF. This chain links TRBV5-1 with TRBJ2-5; TRBD1 agrees at 7 bases. From germline, CDR1 is SGHRS and CDR2 YFSETQ. The CDR3 has 16 amino acids. J was trimmed by 5 bases and V by 3 bases; bases with no gene match: 13.

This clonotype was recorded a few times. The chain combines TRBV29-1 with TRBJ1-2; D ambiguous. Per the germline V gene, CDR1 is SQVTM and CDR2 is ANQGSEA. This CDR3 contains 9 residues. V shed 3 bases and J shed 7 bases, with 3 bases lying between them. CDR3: CSVEGGYTF. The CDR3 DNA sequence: TGCAGCGTTGAGGGTGGCTACACCTTC.

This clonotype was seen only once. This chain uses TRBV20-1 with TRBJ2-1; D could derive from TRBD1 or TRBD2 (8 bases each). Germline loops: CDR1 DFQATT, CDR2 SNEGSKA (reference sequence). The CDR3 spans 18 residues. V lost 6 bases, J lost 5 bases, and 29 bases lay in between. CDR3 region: CSATSDRGRLASNNEQFF. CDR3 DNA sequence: TGCAGTGCCACCTCTGACAGGGGCCGACTAGCGAGCAACAATGAGCAGTTCTTC.

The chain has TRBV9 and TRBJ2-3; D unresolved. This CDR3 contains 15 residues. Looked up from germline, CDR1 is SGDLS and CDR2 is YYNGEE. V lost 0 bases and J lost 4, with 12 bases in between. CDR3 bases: TGTGCCAGCAGCGTAGCTACTGAGCCAGCAGATACGCAGTATTTT. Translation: CASSVATEPADTQYF.

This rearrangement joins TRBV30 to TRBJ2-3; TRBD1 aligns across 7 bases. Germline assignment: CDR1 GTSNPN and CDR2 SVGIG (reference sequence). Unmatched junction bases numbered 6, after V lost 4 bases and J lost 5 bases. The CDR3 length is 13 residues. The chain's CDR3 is CAWTGQSEDTQYF. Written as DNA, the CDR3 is TGTGCCTGGACGGGACAGAGTGAAGATACGCAGTATTTT.

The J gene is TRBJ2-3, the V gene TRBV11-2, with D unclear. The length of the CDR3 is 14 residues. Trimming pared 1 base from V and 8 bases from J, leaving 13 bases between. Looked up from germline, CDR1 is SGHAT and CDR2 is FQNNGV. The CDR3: CASSLGPDSGTQYF. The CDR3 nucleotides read TGTGCCAGCAGCTTAGGACCAGACTCGGGTACGCAGTATTTT.

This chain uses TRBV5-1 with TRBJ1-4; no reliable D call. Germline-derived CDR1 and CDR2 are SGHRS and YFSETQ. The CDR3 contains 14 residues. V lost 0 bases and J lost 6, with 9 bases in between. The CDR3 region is CASSLGGIDEKLFF. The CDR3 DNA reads TGCGCCAGCAGCTTGGGCGGCATTGATGAAAAACTGTTTTTT.

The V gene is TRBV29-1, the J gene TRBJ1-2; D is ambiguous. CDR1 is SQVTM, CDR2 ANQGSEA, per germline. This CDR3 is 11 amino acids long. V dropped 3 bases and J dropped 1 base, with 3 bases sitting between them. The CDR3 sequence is CSVEVNYGYTF. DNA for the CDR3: TGCAGCGTTGAGGTTAACTATGGCTACACCTTC.

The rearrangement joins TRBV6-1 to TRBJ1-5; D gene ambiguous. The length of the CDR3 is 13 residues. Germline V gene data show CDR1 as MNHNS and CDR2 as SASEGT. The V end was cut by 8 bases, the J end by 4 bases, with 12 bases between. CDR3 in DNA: TGTGCCAGCGGGTTACTGGAAAATCAGCCCCAGCATTTT. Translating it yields CASGLLENQPQHF.

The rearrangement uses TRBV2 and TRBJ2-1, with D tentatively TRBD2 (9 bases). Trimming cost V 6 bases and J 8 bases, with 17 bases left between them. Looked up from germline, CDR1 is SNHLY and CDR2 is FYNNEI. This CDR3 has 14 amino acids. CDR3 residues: CASSGLAGQDEQFF. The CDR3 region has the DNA TGTGCCAGCAGCGGGCTAGCGGGACAGGATGAGCAGTTCTTC.

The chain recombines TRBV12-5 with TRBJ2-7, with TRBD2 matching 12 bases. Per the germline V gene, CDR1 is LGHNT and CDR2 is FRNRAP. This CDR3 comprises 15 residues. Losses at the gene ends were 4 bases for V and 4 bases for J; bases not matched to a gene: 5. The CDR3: CASGYRGTSGYEQYF. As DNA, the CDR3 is TGTGCTAGTGGTTATCGCGGGACTAGCGGGTACGAGCAGTACTTC.

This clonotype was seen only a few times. The CDR3 protein is CASSLSSAEQYF. The CDR3 DNA reads as TGTGCCAGCAGCTTAAGTTCTGCCGAGCAGTACTTC. V is TRBV7-9 and J is TRBJ2-7; the D is unclear. CDR3 length equals 12 residues. Trimming left V 2 bases short and J 6 bases short, with 8 bases between. Germline CDR1 is SEHNR and CDR2 is FQNEAQ (reference sequence).

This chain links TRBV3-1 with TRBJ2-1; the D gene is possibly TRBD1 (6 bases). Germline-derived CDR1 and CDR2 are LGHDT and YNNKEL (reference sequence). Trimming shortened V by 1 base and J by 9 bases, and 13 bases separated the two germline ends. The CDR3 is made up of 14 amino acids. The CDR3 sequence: CASSQVWTDGEQFF. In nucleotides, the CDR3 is TGTGCCAGCAGCCAAGTATGGACAGATGGTGAGCAGTTCTTC.

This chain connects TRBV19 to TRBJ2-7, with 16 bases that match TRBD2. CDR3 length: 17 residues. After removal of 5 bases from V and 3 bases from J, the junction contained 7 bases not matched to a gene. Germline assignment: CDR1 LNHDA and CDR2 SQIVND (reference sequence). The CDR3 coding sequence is TGTGCCAGTAGTGGGACTAGCGGGAGGGGATATAACTACGAGCAGTACTTC. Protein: CASSGTSGRGYNYEQYF.

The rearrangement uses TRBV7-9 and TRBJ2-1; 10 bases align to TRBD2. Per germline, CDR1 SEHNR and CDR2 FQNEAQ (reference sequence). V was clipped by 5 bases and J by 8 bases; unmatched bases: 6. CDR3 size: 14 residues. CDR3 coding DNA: TGTGCCAGCAGCCGTAGCGGGAGGAGCGATGAGCAGTTCTTC. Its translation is CASSRSGRSDEQFF.